The rows below give T cell receptor beta chains drawn from one sample of a study of blood T cell repertoires in COVID-19. The data were produced by immunoSEQ multiplex PCR, yet TCRdb's version contains in-frame clones alone and is incomplete. The sample shows about 150,000 clones, over 80% of them seen only once. Sequencing was done on a sample of peripheral blood. Receptors were obtained from a man at least 80 years old with acute or convalescent COVID-19. Each CDR3 is given with its conserved first and last residue. D genes are given only for firm matches. A row's size may be missing; if present it is once, few, many or a size class.

CDR3 protein: CASSLERDNYGYTF; CDR3 DNA: TGCGCCAGCAGCTTGGAGAGGGATAACTATGGCTACACCTTC; D gene: .; clone size: .; V gene: TRBV5-1; J gene: TRBJ1-2
CDR3 protein: CASRPADSRNSPLHF; CDR3 DNA: TGTGCCAGTAGGCCCGCCGACAGTCGGAATTCACCCCTCCACTTT; D gene: .; clone size: .; V gene: TRBV19; J gene: TRBJ1-6
CDR3 protein: CASSLDGTGGSEQYF; CDR3 DNA: TGTGCCAGCAGCTTAGACGGGACAGGGGGGTCCGAGCAGTACTTC; D gene: TRBD1; clone size: .; V gene: TRBV11-3; J gene: TRBJ2-7
CDR3 protein: CASSLGVGDRANEQYF; CDR3 DNA: TGTGCCAGCAGCCTGGGGGTGGGGGACAGGGCAAACGAGCAGTACTTC; D gene: TRBD1; clone size: .; V gene: TRBV5-6; J gene: TRBJ2-7
CDR3 protein: CASSLTPKNSGGGTDTQYF; CDR3 DNA: TGCGCCAGCAGTCTTACCCCCAAAAATAGCGGGGGAGGGACAGATACGCAGTATTTT; D gene: TRBD2; clone size: few; V gene: TRBV4-1; J gene: TRBJ2-3
CDR3 protein: CASSLVMNTEAFF; CDR3 DNA: TGTGCCAGCAGCTTAGTAATGAACACTGAAGCTTTCTTT; D gene: .; clone size: .; V gene: TRBV7-6; J gene: TRBJ1-1
CDR3 protein: CAISRTTENTEAFF; CDR3 DNA: TGTGCCATCAGCCGGACGACAGAGAACACTGAAGCTTTCTTT; D gene: .; clone size: .; V gene: TRBV10-3; J gene: TRBJ1-1
CDR3 protein: CASSYYPGTSVPYEQYF; CDR3 DNA: TGTGCCAGCAGCTATTACCCCGGGACTAGCGTTCCCTACGAGCAGTACTTC; D gene: TRBD2; clone size: .; V gene: TRBV5-4; J gene: TRBJ2-7
CDR3 protein: CASSSSLGGLNTGELFF; CDR3 DNA: TGTGCCAGCAGCTCTTCCCTTGGGGGCCTGAACACCGGGGAGCTGTTTTTT; D gene: .; clone size: .; V gene: TRBV7-2; J gene: TRBJ2-2
CDR3 protein: CASSLRSSSGNTIYF; CDR3 DNA: TGTGCCAGCAGCTTGAGGAGTAGCTCTGGAAACACCATATATTTT; D gene: .; clone size: .; V gene: TRBV11-2; J gene: TRBJ1-3
CDR3 protein: CASSLSGSGRREQFF; CDR3 DNA: TGTGCCAGCAGCTTATCTGGTTCGGGCCGGAGGGAGCAGTTCTTC; D gene: .; clone size: .; V gene: TRBV11-1; J gene: TRBJ2-1
CDR3 protein: CATSAGGGRSDEQFF; CDR3 DNA: TGTGCCACCAGTGCTGGGGGCGGGAGAAGCGATGAGCAGTTCTTC; D gene: .; clone size: .; V gene: TRBV24-1; J gene: TRBJ2-1
CDR3 protein: CASSQGTGKNTGELFF; CDR3 DNA: TGTGCCAGCAGCCAAGGAACAGGAAAGAACACCGGGGAGCTGTTTTTT; D gene: .; clone size: .; V gene: TRBV3-1/TRBV3-2; J gene: TRBJ2-2
CDR3 protein: CASSPGTGQYF; CDR3 DNA: TGTGCCAGCAGTCCAGGGACTGGGCAGTACTTC; D gene: .; clone size: .; V gene: TRBV12-3/TRBV12-4; J gene: TRBJ2-7
CDR3 protein: CASSSTGQETQYF; CDR3 DNA: TGTGCTAGCAGTTCTACGGGTCAAGAGACCCAGTACTTC; D gene: .; clone size: .; V gene: TRBV7-7; J gene: TRBJ2-5
CDR3 protein: CASSKGQGVGDKNIQYF; CDR3 DNA: TGCGCCAGCAGCAAGGGACAGGGGGTGGGAGACAAAAACATTCAGTACTTC; D gene: TRBD1; clone size: .; V gene: TRBV5-1; J gene: TRBJ2-4
CDR3 protein: CASSQYRSATSGRAGEQYF; CDR3 DNA: TGTGCCAGCAGCCAGTACAGGAGCGCCACTAGCGGGAGGGCCGGCGAGCAGTACTTC; D gene: TRBD2; clone size: .; V gene: TRBV3-1/TRBV3-2; J gene: TRBJ2-7
CDR3 protein: CASSSGQGQQPQHF; CDR3 DNA: TGTGCCAGCAGTTCTGGACAGGGACAGCAGCCCCAGCATTTT; D gene: TRBD1; clone size: .; V gene: TRBV6-5; J gene: TRBJ1-5
CDR3 protein: CASSLSGQGNNNEQFF; CDR3 DNA: TGTGCCAGCAGTTTATCGGGACAGGGTAATAACAATGAGCAGTTCTTC; D gene: TRBD1; clone size: .; V gene: TRBV28; J gene: TRBJ2-1
CDR3 protein: CASSPPGSPSYNEQFF; CDR3 DNA: TGTGCCAGCTCACCACCGGGCTCCCCCTCCTACAATGAGCAGTTCTTC; D gene: .; clone size: .; V gene: TRBV18; J gene: TRBJ2-1
CDR3 protein: CASSDNTEINPQHF; CDR3 DNA: TGTGCCAGCAGTGACAATACAGAGATCAACCCCCAGCATTTT; D gene: .; clone size: few; V gene: TRBV6-1; J gene: TRBJ1-5
CDR3 protein: CASSLLSSGSKQQFF; CDR3 DNA: TGTGCCAGCAGTTTATTATCCAGCGGGAGCAAACAGCAGTTCTTC; D gene: TRBD2; clone size: .; V gene: TRBV28; J gene: TRBJ2-1
CDR3 protein: CASRLWTGQETQYF; CDR3 DNA: TGTGCCAGCAGACTATGGACAGGTCAAGAGACCCAGTACTTC; D gene: TRBD1; clone size: .; V gene: TRBV28; J gene: TRBJ2-5
CDR3 protein: CSVEPHGDLNTEAFF; CDR3 DNA: TGCAGCGTTGAGCCACACGGGGATTTGAACACTGAAGCTTTCTTT; D gene: .; clone size: .; V gene: TRBV29-1; J gene: TRBJ1-1
CDR3 protein: CASSLPLAGGRSREQFF; CDR3 DNA: TGTGCCAGCAGTCTTCCCCTGGCGGGAGGAAGGAGCCGTGAGCAGTTCTTC; D gene: TRBD2; clone size: .; V gene: TRBV7-9; J gene: TRBJ2-1
CDR3 protein: CASSRQDLTFGYTF; CDR3 DNA: TGTGCCAGCAGTCGACAGGACCTTACCTTTGGCTACACCTTC; D gene: .; clone size: few; V gene: TRBV7-9; J gene: TRBJ1-2
CDR3 protein: CASSQGQPPYEQYF; CDR3 DNA: TGCGCCAGCAGCCAGGGACAGCCACCCTACGAGCAGTACTTC; D gene: TRBD1; clone size: .; V gene: TRBV5-1; J gene: TRBJ2-7
CDR3 protein: CASSAGQGNQPQHF; CDR3 DNA: TGCGCCAGCAGCGCGGGACAGGGGAATCAGCCCCAGCATTTT; D gene: TRBD1; clone size: .; V gene: TRBV5-1; J gene: TRBJ1-5
CDR3 protein: CASSVELAESYEQYF; CDR3 DNA: TGTGCCAGCAGCGTTGAACTAGCGGAATCCTACGAGCAGTACTTC; D gene: TRBD2; clone size: .; V gene: TRBV7-2; J gene: TRBJ2-7
CDR3 protein: CASSPSSRREKLFF; CDR3 DNA: TGTGCCAGCAGTCCCAGTAGCAGACGTGAAAAACTGTTTTTT; D gene: .; clone size: once; V gene: TRBV28; J gene: TRBJ1-4
CDR3 protein: CASSILSGISGNEQFF; CDR3 DNA: TGTGCCAGTAGTATCCTGAGCGGGATTTCGGGCAATGAGCAGTTCTTC; D gene: TRBD2; clone size: .; V gene: TRBV19; J gene: TRBJ2-1
CDR3 protein: CASSPSRGDYGYTF; CDR3 DNA: TGTGCCAGCAGCCCCAGCAGGGGCGACTATGGCTACACCTTC; D gene: .; clone size: few; V gene: TRBV28; J gene: TRBJ1-2
CDR3 protein: CASSLGQSNLNEQFF; CDR3 DNA: TGCGCCAGCAGCTTGGGGCAGTCCAATCTCAATGAGCAGTTCTTC; D gene: .; clone size: .; V gene: TRBV5-1; J gene: TRBJ2-1
CDR3 protein: CATSRASGRQFF; CDR3 DNA: TGTGCCACCAGCAGAGCTAGCGGGCGTCAGTTCTTC; D gene: TRBD2; clone size: .; V gene: TRBV15; J gene: TRBJ2-1
CDR3 protein: CASSQTGGGGNTIYF; CDR3 DNA: TGTGCCAGCAGCCAAACGGGGGGCGGTGGAAACACCATATATTTT; D gene: .; clone size: .; V gene: TRBV3-1/TRBV3-2; J gene: TRBJ1-3
CDR3 protein: CASSQDVKAGHNSPLHF; CDR3 DNA: TGTGCCAGCAGCCAAGATGTAAAGGCAGGCCATAATTCACCCCTCCACTTT; D gene: .; clone size: .; V gene: TRBV14; J gene: TRBJ1-6
CDR3 protein: CASRLTGNTEAFF; CDR3 DNA: TGTGCCAGCAGGCTGACAGGGAACACTGAAGCTTTCTTT; D gene: .; clone size: .; V gene: TRBV6-5; J gene: TRBJ1-1
CDR3 protein: CASSLARAAGANVLTF; CDR3 DNA: TGTGCCAGCAGCTTAGCGCGGGCTGCAGGGGCCAACGTCCTGACTTTC; D gene: .; clone size: .; V gene: TRBV7-2; J gene: TRBJ2-6
CDR3 protein: CASRAGPESYEQYF; CDR3 DNA: TGTGCCAGCAGGGCGGGCCCTGAGTCCTACGAGCAGTACTTC; D gene: .; clone size: few; V gene: TRBV2; J gene: TRBJ2-7
CDR3 protein: CASRSGGASNQPQHF; CDR3 DNA: TGCGCCAGCAGGTCGGGGGGCGCCAGCAATCAGCCCCAGCATTTT; D gene: .; clone size: .; V gene: TRBV4-1; J gene: TRBJ1-5
CDR3 protein: CASSLGQVNTEAFF; CDR3 DNA: TGCGCCAGCAGCTTGGGACAGGTCAACACTGAAGCTTTCTTT; D gene: .; clone size: .; V gene: TRBV5-1; J gene: TRBJ1-1
CDR3 protein: CASRLEQVPSDTQYF; CDR3 DNA: TGCGCCAGCAGGTTGGAACAAGTACCGTCCGATACGCAGTATTTT; D gene: .; clone size: .; V gene: TRBV5-1; J gene: TRBJ2-3
CDR3 protein: CASSLLTSGAYYNEQFF; CDR3 DNA: TGTGCCAGCAGCTTATTGACTAGCGGGGCTTACTACAATGAGCAGTTCTTC; D gene: TRBD2; clone size: once; V gene: TRBV11-2; J gene: TRBJ2-1
CDR3 protein: CASSSVNQPQHF; CDR3 DNA: TGTGCCAGCAGCTCTGTTAATCAGCCCCAGCATTTT; D gene: .; clone size: once; V gene: TRBV7-8; J gene: TRBJ1-5
CDR3 protein: CASRTGSSGPYEQYF; CDR3 DNA: TGTGCCAGCAGGACCGGTTCTAGCGGGCCCTACGAGCAGTACTTC; D gene: TRBD2; clone size: .; V gene: TRBV28; J gene: TRBJ2-7
CDR3 protein: CASSLALFRGQGAVGELFF; CDR3 DNA: TGTGCCAGCAGCTTAGCCCTCTTCAGGGGACAGGGGGCGGTCGGGGAGCTGTTTTTT; D gene: TRBD1; clone size: once; V gene: TRBV7-6; J gene: TRBJ2-2
CDR3 protein: CASSDYSGANVLTF; CDR3 DNA: TGTGCCAGCAGTGATTACTCTGGGGCCAACGTCCTGACTTTC; D gene: .; clone size: once; V gene: TRBV2; J gene: TRBJ2-6